The T cell receptor (beta chain) under discussion was sequenced for a study of T cell repertoires in cytomegalovirus infection. Background on the study: Public TCR beta signatures marked donors with CMV infection and the matching HLA.

This clonotype was recorded many times. Its antigen is unknown. The germline CDR1 and CDR2 sequences are SGHNT and YENEEA. The CDR3 is 16 residues long. J gave up 3 bases and V 1 base, and 9 bases lay outside the gene matches. Whole-study results and caveats: CMV-specific HLA-C-restricted TCR beta clonotypes dominated the ex vivo response. There were carriers of CMV plus the relevant HLA, and cumulative public TCR beta family frequency identified them.

From the reads, TCRdb called clonotypes with MiXCR, one entry per CDR3 protein. The sample has 90,000 to 120,000 distinct CDR3 sequences, less than 25% seen once; the top ten hold around 42%. The rearrangement joins TRBV11-3 to TRBJ2-7; TRBD2 matches 7 bases. Sample: CD8+ T cells from PBMCs. The receptor was isolated from a human donor in good health (CMV status not recorded). Some clones in this sample may be carry-over from other donors' samples. The CDR3 sequence: CASSLGWLADIYEQYF. The CDR3 DNA follows: TGTGCCAGCAGCTTAGGATGGCTAGCGGATATCTACGAGCAGTACTTC.